This T cell receptor (beta chain) was observed in a study of read filtering for tumor transcriptome and immune sequencing. Turning to the study itself: R-ISS stage counts were about 8 for I, approximately 15 for II, about seven for III. After DNase treatment, RNA was made into whole-transcriptome libraries.

V gave up 1 base and J gave up 6 bases, with 14 bases separating them. CDR3 length: 15 residues. Germline V gene lookup returns CDR1 SGHTA and CDR2 FQGNSA. Molecular barcoded adaptors covering alpha/delta and beta/gamma chains were used on approximately 400 ng RNA. TCRdb used MiXCR to reprocess the reads, holding one entry per CDR3 protein. The table shows fewer than 150,000 distinct CDR3 sequences, with about an eighth occurring only once. This clonotype has ten or more counts. This TCR was sampled from a donor aged 40 or over with multiple myeloma. J is TRBJ2-3 and V is TRBV7-2, with D perhaps TRBD2 (7 bases). Sequencing used a population of CD138-negative cells sorted from bone marrow. The CDR3 region is CASSLDHGGRDTQYF. For the CDR3, the DNA is TGTGCCAGCAGCTTAGATCACGGGGGGCGTGATACGCAGTATTTT.